This is a list of T cell receptor beta chains from one sample in a study of cytomegalovirus exposure and HLA in healthy donors. Profiled with immunoSEQ multiplex PCR; TCRdb holds only in-frame clones, not every one. The table lists over 120,000 clones, roughly 89% of them singletons. Sequencing input: PBMCs. These receptors all come from a man between 18 and 29 years old in good health and CMV-seropositive. The conserved cysteine and the conserved F or W are not part of the CDR3 here. D genes are given only for firm matches.

TRBD1	TRBV11-2	ASSLLTGMNTEAF
NA	TRBV6-1	ASSERTVYNSPLH
NA	TRBV5-1	ASSLGHLGETQY
NA	TRBV5-1	ASSPAGGTYGYT
TRBD1	TRBV19	ASSPTTGVFGGYT
NA	TRBV29-1	SVEEGLTDTQY
TRBD2	TRBV7-9	ASSPSFGGNEQF
NA	TRBV4-1	ASSETLGGNYGYT
TRBD2	TRBV6-5	ASRGVAGGFNEQY
TRBD1	TRBV18	ASSPPVSFGTGLST
TRBD1	TRBV6-1	ASSKDRDGAGELF
NA	TRBV13	ASSLGLRNTEAF
NA	TRBV2	ASRTTTESNQPQH
NA	TRBV5-1	ASSYQGQETQY
NA	TRBV19	ASTRGSNQPQH
NA	TRBV28	ASFGGGKETQY
NA	TRBV11-1	ASSPGQHANQPQH
NA	TRBV5-1	ASSSERYYNEQF
TRBD2	TRBV25-1	ASLPWGGNTGELF
TRBD1	TRBV18	ASSPPGQGQGPEAF
TRBD1	TRBV6-1	ASSPGQEYNEQF
NA	TRBV2	ASSHGQASTEAF
TRBD1	TRBV29-1	SVDPTGGETQY